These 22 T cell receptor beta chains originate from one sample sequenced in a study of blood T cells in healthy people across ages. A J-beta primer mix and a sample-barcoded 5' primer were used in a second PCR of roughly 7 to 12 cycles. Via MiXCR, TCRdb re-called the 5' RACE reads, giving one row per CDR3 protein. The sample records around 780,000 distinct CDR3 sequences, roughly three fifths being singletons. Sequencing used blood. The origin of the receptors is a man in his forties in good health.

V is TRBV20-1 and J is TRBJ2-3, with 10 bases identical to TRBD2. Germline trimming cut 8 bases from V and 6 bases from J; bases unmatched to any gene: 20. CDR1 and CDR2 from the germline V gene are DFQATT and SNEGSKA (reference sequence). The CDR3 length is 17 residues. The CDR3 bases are TGCAGTACTACCAGCGGGGCTCTAGCGGGGGCGGGGGATACGCAGTATTTT. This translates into CSTTSGALAGAGDTQYF.

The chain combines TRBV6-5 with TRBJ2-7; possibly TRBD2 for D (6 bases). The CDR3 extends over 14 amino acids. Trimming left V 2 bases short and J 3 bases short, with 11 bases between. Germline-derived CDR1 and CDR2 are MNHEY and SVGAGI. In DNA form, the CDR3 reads TGTGCCAGCAGTTACGGGACTGGGAACTACGAGCAGTACTTC. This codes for CASSYGTGNYEQYF.

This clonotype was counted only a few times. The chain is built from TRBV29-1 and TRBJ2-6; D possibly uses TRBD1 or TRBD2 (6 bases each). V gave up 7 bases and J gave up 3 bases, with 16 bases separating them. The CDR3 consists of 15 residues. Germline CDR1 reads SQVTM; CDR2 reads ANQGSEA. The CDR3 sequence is CSGGTSRGGANVLTF. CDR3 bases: TGCAGCGGCGGGACATCCCGCGGTGGGGCCAACGTCCTGACTTTC. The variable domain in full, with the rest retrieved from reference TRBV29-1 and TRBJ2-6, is SAVISQKPSRDICQRGTSLTIQCQVDSQVTMMFWYRQQPGQSLTLIATANQGSEATYESGFVIDKFPISRPNLTFSTLTVSNMSPEDSSIYLCSGGTSRGGANVLTFGAGSRLTVL.

The CDR3, as DNA: TGTGCCAGCAGGGCACCAGGGGTTACGTACTTC. It is translated as CASRAPGVTYF. The chain links TRBV28 to TRBJ2-5; a weak D match, TRBD1 (6 bases). CDR1 and CDR2 (germline): MDHEN, SYDVKM. The CDR3 extends over 11 amino acids. V was clipped by 6 bases and J by 13 bases, with 15 bases between them.

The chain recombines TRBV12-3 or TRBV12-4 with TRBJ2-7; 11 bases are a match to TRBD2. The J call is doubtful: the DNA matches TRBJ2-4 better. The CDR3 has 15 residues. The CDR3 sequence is CASSPLAGGTNIQYF. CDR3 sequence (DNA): TGTGCCAGCAGTCCTCTAGCGGGAGGAACCAACATTCAGTACTTC.

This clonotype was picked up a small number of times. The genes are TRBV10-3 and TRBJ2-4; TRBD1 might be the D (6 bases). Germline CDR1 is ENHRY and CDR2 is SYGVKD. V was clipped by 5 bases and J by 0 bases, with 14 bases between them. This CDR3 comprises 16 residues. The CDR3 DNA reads TGTGCCATCAGTCGGGACAACATTTTAGCCAAAAACATTCAGTACTTC. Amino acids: CAISRDNILAKNIQYF.

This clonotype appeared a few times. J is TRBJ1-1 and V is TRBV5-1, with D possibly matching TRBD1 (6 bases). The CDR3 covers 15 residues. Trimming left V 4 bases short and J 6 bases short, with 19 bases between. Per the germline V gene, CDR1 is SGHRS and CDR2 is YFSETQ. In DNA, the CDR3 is TGCGCCAGCAGCACGGGACAAATTGCACTGGCTGAAGCTTTCTTT. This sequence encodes CASSTGQIALAEAFF. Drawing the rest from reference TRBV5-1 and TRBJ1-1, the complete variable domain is KAGVTQTPRYLIKTRGQQVTLSCSPISGHRSVSWYQQTPGQGLQFLFEYFSETQRNKGNFPGRFSGRQFSNSRSEMNVSTLELGDSALYLCASSTGQIALAEAFFGQGTRLTVV.

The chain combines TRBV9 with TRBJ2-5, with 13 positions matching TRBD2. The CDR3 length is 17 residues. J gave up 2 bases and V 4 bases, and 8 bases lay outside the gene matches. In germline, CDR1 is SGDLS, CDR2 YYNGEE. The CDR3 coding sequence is TGTGCCAGCAGCTTATACGGGACTAGCGGGGATCAAGAGACCCAGTACTTC. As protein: CASSLYGTSGDQETQYF.

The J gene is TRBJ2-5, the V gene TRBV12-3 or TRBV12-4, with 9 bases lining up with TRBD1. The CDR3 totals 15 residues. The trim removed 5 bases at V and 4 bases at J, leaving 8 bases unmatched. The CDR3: CASSRASTGGETQYF. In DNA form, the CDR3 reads TGTGCCAGCAGTAGGGCCTCGACAGGGGGAGAGACCCAGTACTTC.

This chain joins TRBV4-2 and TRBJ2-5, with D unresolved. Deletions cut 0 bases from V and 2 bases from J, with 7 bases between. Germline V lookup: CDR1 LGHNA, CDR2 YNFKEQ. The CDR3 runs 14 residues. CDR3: CASSQDQAQETQYF. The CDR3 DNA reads TGTGCCAGCAGCCAAGATCAAGCGCAAGAGACCCAGTACTTC.

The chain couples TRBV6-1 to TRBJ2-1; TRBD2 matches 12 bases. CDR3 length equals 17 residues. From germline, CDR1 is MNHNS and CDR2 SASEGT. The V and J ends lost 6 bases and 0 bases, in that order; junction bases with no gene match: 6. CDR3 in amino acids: CASRLAGGFSSYNEQFF. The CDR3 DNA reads TGTGCCAGCAGACTAGCGGGAGGTTTTAGCTCCTACAATGAGCAGTTCTTC.

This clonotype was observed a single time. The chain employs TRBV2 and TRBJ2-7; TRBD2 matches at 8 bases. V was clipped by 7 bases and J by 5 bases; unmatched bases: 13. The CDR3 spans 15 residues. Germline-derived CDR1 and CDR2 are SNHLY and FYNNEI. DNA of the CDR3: TGTGCCAGCATGGGAGGCGTTGTCGGGAGGGACGAGCAGTACTTC. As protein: CASMGGVVGRDEQYF. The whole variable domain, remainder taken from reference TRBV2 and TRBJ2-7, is EPEVTQTPSHQVTQMGQEVILRCVPISNHLYFYWYRQILGQKVEFLVSFYNNEISEKSEIFDDQFSVERPDGSNFTLKIRSTKLEDSAMYFCASMGGVVGRDEQYFGPGTRLTVT.

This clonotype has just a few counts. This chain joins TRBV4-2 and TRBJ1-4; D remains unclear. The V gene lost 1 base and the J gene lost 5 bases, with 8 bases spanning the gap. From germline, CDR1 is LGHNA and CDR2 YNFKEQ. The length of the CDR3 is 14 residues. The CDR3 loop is CASSQGEANEKLFF. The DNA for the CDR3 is TGTGCCAGCAGCCAAGGAGAGGCGAATGAAAAACTGTTTTTT.

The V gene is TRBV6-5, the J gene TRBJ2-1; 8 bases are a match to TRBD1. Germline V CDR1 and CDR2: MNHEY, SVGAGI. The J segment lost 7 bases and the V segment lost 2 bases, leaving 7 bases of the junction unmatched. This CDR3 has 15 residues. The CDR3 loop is CASSYGSGGVNEQFF. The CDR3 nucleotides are TGTGCCAGCAGTTACGGGTCAGGGGGCGTAAATGAGCAGTTCTTC.

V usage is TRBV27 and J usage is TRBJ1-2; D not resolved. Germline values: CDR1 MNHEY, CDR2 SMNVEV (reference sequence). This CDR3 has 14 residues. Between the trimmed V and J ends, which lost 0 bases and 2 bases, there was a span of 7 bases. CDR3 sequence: CASSLSLGNYGYTF. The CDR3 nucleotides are TGTGCCAGCAGTTTATCGTTGGGGAACTATGGCTACACCTTC.

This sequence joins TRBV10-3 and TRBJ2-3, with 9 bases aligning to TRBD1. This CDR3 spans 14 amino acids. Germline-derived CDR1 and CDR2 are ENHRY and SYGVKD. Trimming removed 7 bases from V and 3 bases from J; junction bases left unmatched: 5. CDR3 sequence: CAITRDRETDTQYF. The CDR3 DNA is TGTGCCATCACCCGGGACAGGGAGACAGATACGCAGTATTTT.

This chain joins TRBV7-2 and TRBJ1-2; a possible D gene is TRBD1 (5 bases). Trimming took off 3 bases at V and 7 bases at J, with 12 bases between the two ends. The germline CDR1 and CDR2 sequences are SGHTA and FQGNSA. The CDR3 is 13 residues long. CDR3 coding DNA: TGTGCCAGCAGCTTTTTAGGGGTGTCTGGCTACACCTTC. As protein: CASSFLGVSGYTF.

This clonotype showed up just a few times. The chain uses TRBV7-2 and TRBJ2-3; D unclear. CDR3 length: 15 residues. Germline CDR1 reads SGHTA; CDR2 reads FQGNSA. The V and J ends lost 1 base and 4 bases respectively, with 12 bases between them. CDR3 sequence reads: CASSLDGSVADTQYF. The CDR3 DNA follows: TGTGCCAGCAGCTTAGATGGAAGTGTGGCAGATACGCAGTATTTT.

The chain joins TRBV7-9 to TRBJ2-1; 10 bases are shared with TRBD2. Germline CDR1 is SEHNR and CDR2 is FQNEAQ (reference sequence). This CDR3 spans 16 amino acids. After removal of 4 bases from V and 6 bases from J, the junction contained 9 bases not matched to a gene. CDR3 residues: CASSSLAGHGGNEQFF. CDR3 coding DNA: TGTGCCAGCAGCTCACTAGCGGGGCACGGAGGCAATGAGCAGTTCTTC.

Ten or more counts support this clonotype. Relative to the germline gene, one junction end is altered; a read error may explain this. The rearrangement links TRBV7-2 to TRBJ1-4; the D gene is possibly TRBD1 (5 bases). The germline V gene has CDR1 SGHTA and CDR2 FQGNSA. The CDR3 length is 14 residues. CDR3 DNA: TGTGCCAGCAGTTTAGGGGCAACTAATGAAAAACTGTTTTTT. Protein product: CASSLGATNEKLFF.

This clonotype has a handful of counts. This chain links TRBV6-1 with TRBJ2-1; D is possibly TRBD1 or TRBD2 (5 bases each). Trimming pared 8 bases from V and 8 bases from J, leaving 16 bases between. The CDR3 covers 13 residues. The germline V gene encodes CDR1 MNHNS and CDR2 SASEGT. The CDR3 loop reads CASWDLAIDEQFF. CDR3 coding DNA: TGTGCCAGCTGGGACCTGGCTATCGATGAGCAGTTCTTC.

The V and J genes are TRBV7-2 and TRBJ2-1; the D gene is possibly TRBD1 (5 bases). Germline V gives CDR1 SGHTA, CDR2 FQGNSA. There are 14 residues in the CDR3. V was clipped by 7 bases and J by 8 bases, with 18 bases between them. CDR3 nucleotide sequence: TGTGCCAGCACTCAGGGTTTCCGTTCGGATGAGCAGTTCTTC. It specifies CASTQGFRSDEQFF.